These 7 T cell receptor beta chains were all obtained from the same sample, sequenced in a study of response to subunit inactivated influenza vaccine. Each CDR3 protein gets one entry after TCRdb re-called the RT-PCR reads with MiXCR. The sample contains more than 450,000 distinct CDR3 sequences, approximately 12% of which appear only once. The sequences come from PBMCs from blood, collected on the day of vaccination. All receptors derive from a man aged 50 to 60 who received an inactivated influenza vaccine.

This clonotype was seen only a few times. CDR3: CASSSGTGTSGRYQETQYF. In DNA, the CDR3 is TGTGCCAGCAGCTCCGGAACCGGGACTAGCGGGAGGTACCAAGAGACCCAGTACTTC. The chain links TRBV9 to TRBJ2-5; 15 bases are a match to TRBD2. Germline loops: CDR1 SGDLS, CDR2 YYNGEE. After removal of 4 bases from V and 0 bases from J, the junction contained 10 bases not matched to a gene. This CDR3 contains 19 residues.

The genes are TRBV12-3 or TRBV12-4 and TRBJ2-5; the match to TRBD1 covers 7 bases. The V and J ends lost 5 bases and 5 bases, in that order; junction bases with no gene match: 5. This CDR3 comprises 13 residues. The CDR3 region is CASSEDRWETQYF. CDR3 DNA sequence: TGTGCCAGCAGTGAGGACAGGTGGGAGACCCAGTACTTC.

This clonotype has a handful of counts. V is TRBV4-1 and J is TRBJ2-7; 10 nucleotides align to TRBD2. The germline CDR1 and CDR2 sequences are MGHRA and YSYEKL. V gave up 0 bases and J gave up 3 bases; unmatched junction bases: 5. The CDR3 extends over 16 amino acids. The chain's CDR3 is CASSQEKRGGLYEQYF. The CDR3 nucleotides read TGCGCCAGCAGCCAAGAAAAGCGGGGGGGCCTCTACGAGCAGTACTTC.

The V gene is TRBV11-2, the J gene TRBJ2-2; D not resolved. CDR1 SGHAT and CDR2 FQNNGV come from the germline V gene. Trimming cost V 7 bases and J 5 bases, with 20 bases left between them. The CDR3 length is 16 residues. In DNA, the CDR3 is TGTGCCAGCAACCCCTATACAAGGGCAGTAACCGGGGAGCTGTTTTTT. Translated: CASNPYTRAVTGELFF.

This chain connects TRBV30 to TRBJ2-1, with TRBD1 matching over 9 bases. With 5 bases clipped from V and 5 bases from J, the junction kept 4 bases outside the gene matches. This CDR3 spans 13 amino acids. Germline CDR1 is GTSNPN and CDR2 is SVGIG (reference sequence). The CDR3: CAWGTGPNNEQFF. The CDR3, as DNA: TGTGCCTGGGGGACAGGGCCAAACAATGAGCAGTTCTTC. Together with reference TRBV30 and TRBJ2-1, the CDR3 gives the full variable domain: SQTIHQWPATLVQPVGSPLSLECTVEGTSNPNLYWYRQAAGRGLQLLFYSVGIGQISSEVPQNLSASRPQDRQFILSSKKLLLSDSGFYLCAWGTGPNNEQFFGPGTRLTVL.

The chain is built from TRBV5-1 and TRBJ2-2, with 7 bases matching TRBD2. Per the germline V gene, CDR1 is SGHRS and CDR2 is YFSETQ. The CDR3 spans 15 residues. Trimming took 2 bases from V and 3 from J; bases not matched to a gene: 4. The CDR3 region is CASSFRGDDTGELFF. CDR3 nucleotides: TGCGCCAGCAGCTTCCGGGGGGACGACACCGGGGAGCTGTTTTTT.

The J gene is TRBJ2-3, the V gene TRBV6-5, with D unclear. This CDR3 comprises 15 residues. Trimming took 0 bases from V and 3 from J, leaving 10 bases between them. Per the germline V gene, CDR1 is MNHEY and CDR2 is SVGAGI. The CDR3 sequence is CASSYSDPRTDTQYF. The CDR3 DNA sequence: TGTGCCAGCAGTTACTCTGACCCCAGAACAGATACGCAGTATTTT.